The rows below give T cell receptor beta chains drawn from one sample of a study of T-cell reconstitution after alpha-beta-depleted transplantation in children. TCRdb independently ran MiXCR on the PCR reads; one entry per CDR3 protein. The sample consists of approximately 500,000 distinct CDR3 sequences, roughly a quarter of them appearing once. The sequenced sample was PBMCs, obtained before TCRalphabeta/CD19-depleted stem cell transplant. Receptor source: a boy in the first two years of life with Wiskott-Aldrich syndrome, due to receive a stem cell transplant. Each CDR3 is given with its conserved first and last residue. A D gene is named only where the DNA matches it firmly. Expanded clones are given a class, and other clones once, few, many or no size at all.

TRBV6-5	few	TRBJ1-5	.	CASSFVVPGTPQHF	TGTGCCAGCAGTTTCGTCGTCCCGGGGACGCCCCAGCATTTT
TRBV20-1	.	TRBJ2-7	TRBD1	CSATTDRWGFNEQYF	TGCAGTGCTACCACGGACAGGTGGGGTTTTAACGAGCAGTACTTC
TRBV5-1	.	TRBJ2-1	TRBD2	CASSLAQGTPEAGGPYNEQFF	TGCGCCAGCAGCTTGGCCCAAGGGACCCCTGAGGCGGGGGGACCCTACAATGAGCAGTTCTTC
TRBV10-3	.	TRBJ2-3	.	CAISEVGGSTDTQYF	TGTGCCATCAGTGAGGTCGGCGGTAGCACAGATACGCAGTATTTT
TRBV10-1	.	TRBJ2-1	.	CASSGHVDEQFF	TGCGCCAGCAGTGGCCACGTGGATGAGCAGTTCTTC
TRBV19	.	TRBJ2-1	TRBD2	CASNILAGEQFF	TGTGCCAGTAACATCCTAGCGGGAGAGCAGTTCTTC
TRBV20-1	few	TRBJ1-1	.	CRASGSHAEAFF	TGCCGAGCCTCGGGAAGCCATGCTGAAGCTTTCTTT
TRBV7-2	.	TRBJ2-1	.	CASSLAGFSYNEQFF	TGTGCCAGCAGCTTAGCGGGTTTCTCCTACAATGAGCAGTTCTTC
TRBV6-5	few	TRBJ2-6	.	CASSYRRGGSGANVLTF	TGTGCCAGCAGTTACCGCAGGGGAGGGTCTGGGGCCAACGTCCTGACTTTC
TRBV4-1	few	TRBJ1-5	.	CASSLVSSRRPQHF	TGCGCCAGCAGCCTAGTATCGAGTCGGAGGCCCCAGCATTTT
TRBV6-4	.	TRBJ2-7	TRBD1	CASSDSSGTGVHEQYF	TGTGCCAGCAGTGACTCGTCAGGGACAGGGGTCCACGAGCAGTACTTC
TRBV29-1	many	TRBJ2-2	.	CSVLVNRDIAGELFF	TGCAGCGTCCTAGTCAACAGGGACATAGCCGGGGAGCTGTTTTTT
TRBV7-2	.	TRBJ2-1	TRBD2	CASSLGGGLAAYNEQFF	TGTGCCAGCAGCTTAGGTGGGGGACTAGCAGCCTACAATGAGCAGTTCTTC
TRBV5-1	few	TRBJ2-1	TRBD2	CASSLDISGRGPDNEQFF	TGCGCCAGCAGTTTGGACATTAGCGGGAGAGGTCCCGACAATGAGCAGTTCTTC
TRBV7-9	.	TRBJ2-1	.	CASSLLGVYNEQFF	TGTGCCAGCAGCTTATTAGGCGTTTACAATGAGCAGTTCTTC
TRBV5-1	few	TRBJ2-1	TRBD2	CASSFPGTSENEQFF	TGCGCCAGCAGCTTCCCAGGGACTAGCGAGAATGAGCAGTTCTTC
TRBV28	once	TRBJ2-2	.	CASRMGGMNTGELFF	TGTGCCAGCAGAATGGGCGGGATGAACACCGGGGAGCTGTTTTTT
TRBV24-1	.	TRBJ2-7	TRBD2	CATSPGAGGSYEQYF	TGTGCCACCAGTCCGGGGGCGGGAGGGTCCTACGAGCAGTACTTC
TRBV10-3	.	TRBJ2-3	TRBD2	CAISESPGLAADTQYF	TGTGCCATCAGTGAGTCGCCGGGACTAGCGGCAGATACGCAGTATTTT
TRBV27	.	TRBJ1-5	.	CASSRFYNQPQHF	TGTGCCAGCAGCAGGTTTTACAATCAGCCCCAGCATTTT
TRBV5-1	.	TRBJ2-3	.	CASSLAGVSTYTQYF	TGCGCCAGCAGCTTGGCGGGGGTTAGCACATATACGCAGTATTTT
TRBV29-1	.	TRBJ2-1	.	CSALTDSHEQFF	TGCAGCGCTTTGACAGACAGCCATGAGCAGTTCTTC
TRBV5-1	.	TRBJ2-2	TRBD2	CASSLVAGAATRELFF	TGCGCCAGCAGCTTGGTAGCGGGAGCCGCCACACGGGAGCTGTTTTTT
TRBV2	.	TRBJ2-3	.	CASSEGGGPATTQYF	TGTGCTAGCAGTGAAGGAGGGGGGCCGGCAACTACGCAGTATTTT
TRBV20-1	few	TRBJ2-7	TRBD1	CSARGGQTNYEQYF	TGCAGTGCTAGAGGGGGACAGACAAACTACGAGCAGTACTTC
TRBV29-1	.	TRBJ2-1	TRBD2	CSAEGRGRDNEQFF	TGCAGCGCTGAGGGCAGAGGGAGGGACAATGAGCAGTTCTTC
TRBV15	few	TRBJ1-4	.	CATSRDPPGATNEKLFF	TGTGCCACCAGCAGAGATCCCCCGGGTGCAACTAATGAAAAACTGTTTTTT
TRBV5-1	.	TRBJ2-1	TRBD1	CASSATGAAEQFF	TGCGCCAGCAGCGCCACAGGGGCGGCTGAGCAGTTCTTC
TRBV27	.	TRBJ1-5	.	CASSLTWTPSNQPQHF	TGTGCCAGCAGTTTAACCTGGACACCCAGCAATCAGCCCCAGCATTTT